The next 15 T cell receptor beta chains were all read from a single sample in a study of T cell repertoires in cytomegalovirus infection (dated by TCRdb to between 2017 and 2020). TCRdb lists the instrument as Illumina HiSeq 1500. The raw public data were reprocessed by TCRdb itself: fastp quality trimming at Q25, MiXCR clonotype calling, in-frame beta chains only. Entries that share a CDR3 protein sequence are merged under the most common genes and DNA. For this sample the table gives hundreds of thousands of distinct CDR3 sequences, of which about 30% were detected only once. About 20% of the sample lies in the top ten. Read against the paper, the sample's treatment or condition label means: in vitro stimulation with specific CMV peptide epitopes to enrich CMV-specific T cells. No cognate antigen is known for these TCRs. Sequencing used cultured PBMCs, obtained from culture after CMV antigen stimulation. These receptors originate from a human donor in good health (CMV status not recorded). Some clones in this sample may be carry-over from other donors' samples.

CDR3 protein: CAISNQDRAVLFF. The CDR3 region has the DNA TGTGCCATCAGCAATCAGGACAGGGCTGTACTGTTTTTT. J is TRBJ1-4 and V is TRBV10-3; 8 nucleotides align to TRBD1. The J segment lost 13 bases and the V segment lost 6 bases, leaving 10 bases of the junction unmatched. Germline lookup yields CDR1 ENHRY and CDR2 SYGVKD. CDR3 size: 13 residues.

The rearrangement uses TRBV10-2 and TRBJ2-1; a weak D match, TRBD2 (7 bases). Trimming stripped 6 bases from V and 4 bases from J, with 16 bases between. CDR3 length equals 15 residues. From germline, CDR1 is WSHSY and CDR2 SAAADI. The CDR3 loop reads CASRDLGGPYNEQFF. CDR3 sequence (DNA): TGCGCCAGCAGGGACCTGGGGGGGCCATACAATGAGCAGTTCTTC.

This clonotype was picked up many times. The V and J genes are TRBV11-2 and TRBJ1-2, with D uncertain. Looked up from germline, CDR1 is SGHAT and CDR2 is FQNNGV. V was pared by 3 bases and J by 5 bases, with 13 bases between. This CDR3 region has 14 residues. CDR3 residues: CASSLAPGTYGYTF. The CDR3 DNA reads TGTGCCAGCAGCTTGGCTCCAGGAACATATGGCTACACCTTC. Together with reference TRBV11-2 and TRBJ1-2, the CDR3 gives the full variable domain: EAGVAQSPRYKIIEKRQSVAFWCNPISGHATLYWYQQILGQGPKLLIQFQNNGVVDDSQLPKDRFSAERLKGVDSTLKIQPAKLEDSAVYLCASSLAPGTYGYTFGSGTRLTVV.

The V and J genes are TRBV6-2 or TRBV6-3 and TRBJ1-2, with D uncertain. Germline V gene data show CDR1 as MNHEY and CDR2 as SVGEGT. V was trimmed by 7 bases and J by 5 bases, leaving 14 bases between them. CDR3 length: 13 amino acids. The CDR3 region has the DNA TGTGCCAGCAAAACCACAGACCTGTATGGCTACACCTTC. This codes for CASKTTDLYGYTF.

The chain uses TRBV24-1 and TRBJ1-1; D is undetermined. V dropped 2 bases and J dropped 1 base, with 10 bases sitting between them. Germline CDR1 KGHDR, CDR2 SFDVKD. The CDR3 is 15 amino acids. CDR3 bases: TGTGCCACCAGTGATTCGGGCAGTCCGAACACTGAAGCTTTCTTT. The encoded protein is CATSDSGSPNTEAFF.

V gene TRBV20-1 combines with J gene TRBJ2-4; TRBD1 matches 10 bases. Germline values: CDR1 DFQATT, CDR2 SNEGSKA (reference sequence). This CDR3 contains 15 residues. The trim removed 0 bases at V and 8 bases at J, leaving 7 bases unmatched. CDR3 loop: CSARDSRDRGDIQYF. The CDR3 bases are TGCAGTGCTAGAGATTCTCGGGACAGGGGCGACATTCAGTACTTC.

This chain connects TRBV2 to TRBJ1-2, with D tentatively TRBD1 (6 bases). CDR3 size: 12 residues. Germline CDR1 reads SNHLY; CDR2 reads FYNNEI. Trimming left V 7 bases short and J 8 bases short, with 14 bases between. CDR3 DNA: TGTGCCAGCACCTACAGGGAATGGGGCTACACCTTC. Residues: CASTYREWGYTF.

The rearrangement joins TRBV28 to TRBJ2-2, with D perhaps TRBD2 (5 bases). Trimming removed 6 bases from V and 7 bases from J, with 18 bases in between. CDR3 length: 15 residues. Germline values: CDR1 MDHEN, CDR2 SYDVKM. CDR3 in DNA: TGTGCCAGCAGCCTTTTTGAGGGCGCCCTCGGGGAGCTGTTTTTT. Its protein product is CASSLFEGALGELFF.

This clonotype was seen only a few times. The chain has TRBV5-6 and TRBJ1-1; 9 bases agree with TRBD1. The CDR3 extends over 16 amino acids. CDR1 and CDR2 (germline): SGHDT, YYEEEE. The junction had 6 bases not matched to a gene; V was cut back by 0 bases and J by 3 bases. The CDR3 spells CASSLGGTGRHTEAFF. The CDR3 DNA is TGTGCCAGCAGCTTGGGGGGGACAGGGCGGCACACTGAAGCTTTCTTT.

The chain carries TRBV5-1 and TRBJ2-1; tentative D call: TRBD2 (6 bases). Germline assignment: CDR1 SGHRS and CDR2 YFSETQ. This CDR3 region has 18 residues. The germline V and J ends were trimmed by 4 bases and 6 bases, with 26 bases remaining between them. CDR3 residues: CASSPAVGSLNILNEQFF. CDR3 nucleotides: TGCGCCAGCAGCCCTGCCGTCGGGAGCCTTAATATCCTCAATGAGCAGTTCTTC.

CDR3 DNA: TGTGCCACCAGCAGAGAGGGCGAGACCCAGTACTTC. It is translated as CATSREGETQYF. V and J are TRBV15 and TRBJ2-5; unclear D gene. The V gene's germline CDR1 is LNHNV and CDR2 YYDKDF (reference sequence). V was shortened by 0 bases and J by 5 bases, with 4 bases between the two germline ends. The CDR3 has 12 amino acids.

CDR3 region: CASKSRLATNEKLFF. The CDR3 nucleotides read TGTGCCAGCAAGTCGAGGCTTGCAACTAATGAAAAACTGTTTTTT. This chain links TRBV2 with TRBJ1-4; D not certain. CDR1 and CDR2 (germline): SNHLY, FYNNEI. The V gene lost 7 bases and the J gene lost 0 bases, with 12 bases spanning the gap. The CDR3 loop spans 15 amino acids.

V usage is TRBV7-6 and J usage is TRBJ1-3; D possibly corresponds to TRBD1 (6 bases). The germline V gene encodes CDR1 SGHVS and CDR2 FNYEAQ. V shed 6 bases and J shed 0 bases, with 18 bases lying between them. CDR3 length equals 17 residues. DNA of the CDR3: TGTGCCAGCAGACTTTCCCAGGGGAACTACTCTGGAAACACCATATATTTT. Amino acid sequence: CASRLSQGNYSGNTIYF.

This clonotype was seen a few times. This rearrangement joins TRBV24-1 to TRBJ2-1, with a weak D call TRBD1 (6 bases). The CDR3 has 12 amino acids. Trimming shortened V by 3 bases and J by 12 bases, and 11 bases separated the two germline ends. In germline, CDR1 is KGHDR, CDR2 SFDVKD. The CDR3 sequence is CATSDTGWRQFF. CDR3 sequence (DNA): TGTGCCACCAGTGATACAGGGTGGAGGCAGTTCTTC.

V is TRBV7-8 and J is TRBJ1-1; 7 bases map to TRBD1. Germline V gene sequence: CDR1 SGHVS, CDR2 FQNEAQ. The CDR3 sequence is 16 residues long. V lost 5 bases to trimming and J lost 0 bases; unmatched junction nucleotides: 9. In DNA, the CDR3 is TGTGCCAGCAGCCCTAATAGACAGGGCATGAACACTGAAGCTTTCTTT. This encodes CASSPNRQGMNTEAFF.